This record concerns one T cell receptor beta chain sequence. This specimen comes from a study of cytotoxic CD8 clonotypes in ibrutinib-treated CLL. Germline V gene sequence: CDR1 MNHEY, CDR2 SVGAGI. Deletions cut 2 bases from V and 0 bases from J, with 7 bases between. The CDR3 has 14 residues. Libraries were prepared by immunoSEQ multiplex PCR; TCRdb keeps only in-frame clonotypes and omits some of them. In the table there are 300,000 to 400,000 clones, over 60% of which are singletons. Sequencing was performed on PBMCs, taken after 36 months of ibrutinib treatment. The chain uses TRBV6-5 and TRBJ1-1, with D hard to call. The receptor was derived from a human donor with chronic lymphocytic leukemia. The CDR3 loop is CASSYGVLNTEAFF. DNA of the CDR3: TGTGCCAGCAGTTACGGGGTCCTGAACACTGAAGCTTTCTTT.